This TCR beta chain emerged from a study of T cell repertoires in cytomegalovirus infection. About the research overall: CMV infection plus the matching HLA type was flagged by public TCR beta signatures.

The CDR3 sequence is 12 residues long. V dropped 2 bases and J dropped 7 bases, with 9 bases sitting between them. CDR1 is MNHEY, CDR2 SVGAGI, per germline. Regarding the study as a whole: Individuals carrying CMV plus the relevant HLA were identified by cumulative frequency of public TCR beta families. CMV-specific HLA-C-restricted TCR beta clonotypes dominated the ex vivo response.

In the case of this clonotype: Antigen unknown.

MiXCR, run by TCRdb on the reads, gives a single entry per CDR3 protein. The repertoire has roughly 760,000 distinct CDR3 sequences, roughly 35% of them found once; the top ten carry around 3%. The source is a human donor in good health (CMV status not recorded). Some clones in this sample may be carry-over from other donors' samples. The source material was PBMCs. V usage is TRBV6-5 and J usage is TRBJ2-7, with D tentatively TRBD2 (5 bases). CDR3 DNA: TGTGCCAGCAGTTACCCCGGGGAGGAGCAGTACTTC. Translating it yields CASSYPGEEQYF.